Listed below are T cell receptor beta chains from one sample, sequenced in a study of blood T cell repertoires in COVID-19. The repertoire was sequenced with immunoSEQ multiplex PCR; TCRdb's copy has only in-frame clones and lacks some. This sample has under 300,000 clones; 85% occur once, and the top ten carry 5.5% to 8%. The sequenced material came from peripheral blood. These receptors all come from a woman aged 55-75 years with active or convalescent COVID-19. The CDR3 runs from the conserved cysteine through the conserved F or W. The D gene is left open where the match is weak. The size of a clone is reported for some rows only, either as once, few or many, or as a class for expanded clones.

CDR3: CAWRPQGGPTDTQYF
DNA: TGTGCCTGGAGGCCACAGGGGGGGCCCACAGATACGCAGTATTTT
D: -
V: TRBV30
J: TRBJ2-3
size: -

CDR3: CASSYRGGYGYTF
DNA: TGTGCCAGCAGTTACCGAGGGGGCTATGGCTACACCTTC
D: -
V: TRBV6-5
J: TRBJ1-2
size: -

CDR3: CASSFSAGTAYNEQFF
DNA: TGTGCCAGCAGTTTCTCAGCCGGGACAGCCTACAATGAGCAGTTCTTC
D: TRBD1
V: TRBV27
J: TRBJ2-1
size: -

CDR3: CASSYYNEQFF
DNA: TGTGCCAGCAGTTACTACAATGAGCAGTTCTTC
D: -
V: TRBV2
J: TRBJ2-1
size: -

CDR3: CASSEGQGFTDTQYF
DNA: TGTGCCAGCAGTGAGGGACAGGGGTTCACAGATACGCAGTATTTT
D: TRBD1
V: TRBV25-1
J: TRBJ2-3
size: -

CDR3: CASSYWDNSYEQYF
DNA: TGTGCCAGCAGTTATTGGGACAACTCCTACGAGCAGTACTTC
D: -
V: TRBV6-5
J: TRBJ2-7
size: once

CDR3: CASSVYPGQSNTGELFF
DNA: TGTGCCAGCAGTGTATATCCGGGACAGTCGAACACCGGGGAGCTGTTTTTT
D: TRBD1
V: TRBV2
J: TRBJ2-2
size: -

CDR3: CASSEGAGDYQPQHF
DNA: TGTGCCAGCAGTGAAGGGGCAGGGGATTATCAGCCCCAGCATTTT
D: -
V: TRBV6-1
J: TRBJ1-5
size: -

CDR3: CASSETDSYSGYTF
DNA: TGTGCCAGCAGCGAGACTGACTCCTATAGTGGCTACACCTTC
D: -
V: TRBV7-9
J: TRBJ1-2
size: -

CDR3: CASKSRGAHSQHF
DNA: TGTGCCAGTAAGAGCAGGGGGGCTCATTCCCAGCATTTT
D: TRBD1
V: TRBV19
J: TRBJ1-5
size: -

CDR3: CASSQDPGGRKNIQYF
DNA: TGTGCCAGCAGCCAAGATCCGGGGGGGAGGAAAAACATTCAGTACTTC
D: TRBD2
V: TRBV3-1/TRBV3-2
J: TRBJ2-4
size: -

CDR3: CASSIQGYNEQFF
DNA: TGTGCCAGCAGCATCCAGGGATACAATGAGCAGTTCTTC
D: -
V: TRBV7-8
J: TRBJ2-1
size: -

CDR3: CASSLESSGANVLTF
DNA: TGTGCCAGCAGCTTAGAATCTTCGGGGGCCAACGTCCTGACTTTC
D: -
V: TRBV7-2
J: TRBJ2-6
size: -

CDR3: CAWSGVAGDATDTQYF
DNA: TGTGCCTGGAGTGGGGTAGCGGGAGATGCCACAGATACGCAGTATTTT
D: TRBD2
V: TRBV30
J: TRBJ2-3
size: -

CDR3: CASSPPGQISGYTF
DNA: TGCGCCAGCAGCCCTCCGGGACAGATATCTGGCTACACCTTC
D: TRBD1
V: TRBV5-1
J: TRBJ1-2
size: few

CDR3: CASSVGGTSWNEQFF
DNA: TGTGCCAGCAGCGTCGGGGGGACCAGCTGGAATGAGCAGTTCTTC
D: TRBD2
V: TRBV13
J: TRBJ2-1
size: -

CDR3: CASSQEGYTGELFF
DNA: TGTGCCAGCAGCCAAGAGGGCTACACCGGGGAGCTGTTTTTT
D: -
V: TRBV3-1/TRBV3-2
J: TRBJ2-2
size: -

CDR3: CASSLAAGVNTEAFF
DNA: TGCGCCAGCAGCTTGGCGGCAGGGGTTAACACTGAAGCTTTCTTT
D: -
V: TRBV5-1
J: TRBJ1-1
size: -

CDR3: CASSEAVNSYSNQPQHF
DNA: TGTGCCAGCAGTGAAGCTGTCAACAGTTATAGCAATCAGCCCCAGCATTTT
D: -
V: TRBV2
J: TRBJ1-5
size: once

CDR3: CASSPMNYLNEQFF
DNA: TGTGCCAGCAGCCCAATGAACTACCTCAATGAGCAGTTCTTC
D: -
V: TRBV7-9
J: TRBJ2-1
size: -

CDR3: CASSLARGTEQFF
DNA: TGCGCCAGCAGCTTGGCCCGGGGAACTGAGCAGTTCTTC
D: -
V: TRBV5-1
J: TRBJ2-1
size: -

CDR3: CASSLVGGLEQFF
DNA: TGTGCCAGCAGCTTAGTCGGAGGACTGGAGCAGTTCTTC
D: -
V: TRBV7-2
J: TRBJ2-1
size: many

CDR3: CASSLFDRADNEQFF
DNA: TGTGCCAGCAGCTTATTTGACAGGGCTGACAATGAGCAGTTCTTC
D: TRBD1
V: TRBV7-8
J: TRBJ2-1
size: -

CDR3: CASSSGLNQPQHF
DNA: TGTGCCAGCAGCTCGGGACTTAATCAGCCCCAGCATTTT
D: -
V: TRBV14
J: TRBJ1-5
size: -

CDR3: CASSPEIAGAYDNEQFF
DNA: TGTGCCAGCAGCCCAGAGATAGCGGGGGCCTATGACAATGAGCAGTTCTTC
D: TRBD2
V: TRBV3-1/TRBV3-2
J: TRBJ2-1
size: few

CDR3: CASSVASGSIYGYEQYF
DNA: TGTGCCAGCAGTGTTGCTAGCGGGAGTATATATGGCTACGAGCAGTACTTC
D: TRBD2
V: TRBV2
J: TRBJ2-7
size: few

CDR3: CASSSVMNNEQFF
DNA: TGCGCCAGCAGCTCGGTGATGAACAATGAGCAGTTCTTC
D: -
V: TRBV5-1
J: TRBJ2-1
size: -

CDR3: CASSGPLEQYF
DNA: TGTGCCAGTAGTGGCCCCCTCGAGCAGTACTTC
D: -
V: TRBV19
J: TRBJ2-7
size: -

CDR3: CAQGRGAEAFF
DNA: TGTGCCCAGGGCCGGGGGGCCGAAGCTTTCTTT
D: -
V: TRBV12-3/TRBV12-4
J: TRBJ1-1
size: -

CDR3: CAISGLAGKETQYF
DNA: TGTGCCATCAGTGGACTAGCGGGGAAAGAGACCCAGTACTTC
D: TRBD2
V: TRBV10-3
J: TRBJ2-5
size: once

CDR3: CAISVAGVDSKTQYF
DNA: TGTGCCATCAGTGTAGCAGGGGTCGATAGTAAGACCCAGTACTTC
D: -
V: TRBV10-3
J: TRBJ2-5
size: -

CDR3: CASSPGQENEKLFF
DNA: TGTGCCAGCTCACCAGGACAGGAGAATGAAAAACTGTTTTTT
D: TRBD1
V: TRBV18
J: TRBJ1-4
size: -

CDR3: CASTLIAGFNTGELFF
DNA: TGTGCCAGCACCTTAATAGCGGGATTTAACACCGGGGAGCTGTTTTTT
D: TRBD2
V: TRBV2
J: TRBJ2-2
size: -

CDR3: CASSPSLAGVYNEQFF
DNA: TGTGCCAGCAGCCCTAGCCTAGCGGGAGTTTACAATGAGCAGTTCTTC
D: TRBD2
V: TRBV11-3
J: TRBJ2-1
size: -

CDR3: CASSVETGVLIYEQFF
DNA: TGCGCCAGCAGCGTCGAGACAGGGGTCCTTATCTATGAGCAGTTCTTC
D: TRBD1
V: TRBV5-1
J: TRBJ2-1
size: -

CDR3: CASSPGQGGYNEQFF
DNA: TGCGCCAGCAGCCCGGGACAGGGTGGGTACAATGAGCAGTTCTTC
D: TRBD1
V: TRBV5-1
J: TRBJ2-1
size: -

CDR3: CASSPGDEQFF
DNA: TGTGCCAGCAGTCCGGGGGATGAGCAGTTCTTC
D: -
V: TRBV11-3
J: TRBJ2-1
size: -

CDR3: CASSLGLAETGELFF
DNA: TGTGCCAGCAGCCTTGGACTAGCGGAAACCGGGGAGCTGTTTTTT
D: TRBD2
V: TRBV11-3
J: TRBJ2-2
size: -

CDR3: CATSDLGTGGETQYF
DNA: TGTGCCACCAGTGATTTAGGGACAGGCGGCGAGACCCAGTACTTC
D: TRBD1
V: TRBV24-1
J: TRBJ2-5
size: -

CDR3: CASSYAGQDEQYF
DNA: TGTGCCAGCAGTTACGCAGGGCAGGACGAGCAGTACTTC
D: -
V: TRBV6-6
J: TRBJ2-7
size: -

CDR3: CASSQARTGSYNSPLHF
DNA: TGCGCCAGCAGCCAAGCCCGGACAGGGTCGTATAATTCACCCCTCCACTTT
D: TRBD1
V: TRBV4-1
J: TRBJ1-6
size: -

CDR3: CASSPRTGEKLFF
DNA: TGTGCCAGCAGCCCTAGGACTGGGGAAAAACTGTTTTTT
D: -
V: TRBV3-1/TRBV3-2
J: TRBJ1-4
size: -

CDR3: CASSPGQGTETQYF
DNA: TGCGCCAGCAGCCCTGGACAGGGCACCGAGACCCAGTACTTC
D: TRBD1
V: TRBV5-1
J: TRBJ2-5
size: -

CDR3: CASSAGFNEQFF
DNA: TGTGCCAGCAGCGCAGGGTTCAATGAGCAGTTCTTC
D: -
V: TRBV7-6
J: TRBJ2-1
size: -

CDR3: CAISGGQGEKLFF
DNA: TGTGCCATCAGTGGGGGACAGGGGGAAAAACTGTTTTTT
D: TRBD1
V: TRBV10-3
J: TRBJ1-4
size: once